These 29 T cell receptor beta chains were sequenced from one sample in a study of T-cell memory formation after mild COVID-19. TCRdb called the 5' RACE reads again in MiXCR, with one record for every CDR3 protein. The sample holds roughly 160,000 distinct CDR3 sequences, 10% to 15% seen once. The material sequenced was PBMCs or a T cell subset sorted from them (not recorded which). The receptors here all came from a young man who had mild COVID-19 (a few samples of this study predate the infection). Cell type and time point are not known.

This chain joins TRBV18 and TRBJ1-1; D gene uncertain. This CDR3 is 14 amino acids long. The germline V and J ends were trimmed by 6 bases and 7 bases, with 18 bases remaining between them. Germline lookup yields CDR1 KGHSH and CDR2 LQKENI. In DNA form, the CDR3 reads TGTGCCAGCTCCCCGGGATCCAGGCTGATTGAAGCTTTCTTT. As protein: CASSPGSRLIEAFF. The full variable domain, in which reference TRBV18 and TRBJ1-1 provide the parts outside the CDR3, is NAGVMQNPRHLVRRRGQEARLRCSPMKGHSHVYWYRQLPEEGLKFMVYLQKENIIDESGMPKERFSAEFPKEGPSILRIQQVVRGDSAAYFCASSPGSRLIEAFFGQGTRLTVV.

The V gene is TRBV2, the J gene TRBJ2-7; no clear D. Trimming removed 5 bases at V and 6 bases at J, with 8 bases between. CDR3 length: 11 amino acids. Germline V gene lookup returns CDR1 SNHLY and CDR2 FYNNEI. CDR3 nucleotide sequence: TGTGCCAGCAGTCAATCTCCCGAGCAGTACGTC. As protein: CASSQSPEQYV.

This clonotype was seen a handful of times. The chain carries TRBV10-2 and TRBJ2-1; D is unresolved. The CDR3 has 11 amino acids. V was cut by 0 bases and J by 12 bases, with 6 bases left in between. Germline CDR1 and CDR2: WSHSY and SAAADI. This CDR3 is CASSESPGQFF. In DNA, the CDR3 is TGCGCCAGCAGTGAGTCACCCGGGCAGTTCTTC.

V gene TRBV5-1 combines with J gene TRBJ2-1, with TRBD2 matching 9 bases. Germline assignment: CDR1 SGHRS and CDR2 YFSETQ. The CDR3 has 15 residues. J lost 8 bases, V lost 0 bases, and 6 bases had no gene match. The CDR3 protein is CASSLEAGGPHEQFF. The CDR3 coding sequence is TGCGCCAGCAGCTTGGAGGCGGGGGGGCCTCATGAGCAGTTCTTC.

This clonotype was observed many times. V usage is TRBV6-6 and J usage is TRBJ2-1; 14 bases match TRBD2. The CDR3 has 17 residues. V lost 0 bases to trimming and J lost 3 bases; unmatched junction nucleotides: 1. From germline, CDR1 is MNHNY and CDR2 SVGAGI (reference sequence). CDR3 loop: CASSYSGLAGVYNEQFF. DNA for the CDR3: TGTGCCAGCAGTTACTCGGGACTAGCGGGGGTCTACAATGAGCAGTTCTTC.

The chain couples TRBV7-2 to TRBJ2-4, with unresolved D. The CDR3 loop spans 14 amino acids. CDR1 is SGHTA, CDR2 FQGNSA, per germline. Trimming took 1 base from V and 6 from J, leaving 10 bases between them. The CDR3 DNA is TGTGCCAGCAGCTTAGGGCTCCCCCCAAACATTCAGTACTTC. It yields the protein CASSLGLPPNIQYF.

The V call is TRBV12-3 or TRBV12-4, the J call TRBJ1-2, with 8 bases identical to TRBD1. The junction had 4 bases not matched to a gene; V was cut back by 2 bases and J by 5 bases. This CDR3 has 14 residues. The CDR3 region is CASSLRGQGYGYTF. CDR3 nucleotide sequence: TGTGCCAGCAGTTTAAGAGGACAGGGATATGGCTACACCTTC.

In DNA form, the CDR3 reads TGTGCCAGCAGCCAGACTAGTTCTGACACGCAGTATTTT. As protein: CASSQTSSDTQYF. The genes are TRBV5-4 and TRBJ2-3; D possibly corresponds to TRBD2 (6 bases). Germline CDR1 SGHNT, CDR2 YYREEE (reference sequence). V was cut by 4 bases and J by 9 bases, with 15 bases left in between. CDR3 size: 13 residues.

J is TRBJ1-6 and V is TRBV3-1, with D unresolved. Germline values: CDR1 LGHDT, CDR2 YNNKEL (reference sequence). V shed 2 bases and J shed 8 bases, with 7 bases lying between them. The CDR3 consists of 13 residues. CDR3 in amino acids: CASSQSQDSPLHF. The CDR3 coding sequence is TGTGCCAGCAGCCAAAGTCAGGATTCACCCCTCCACTTT.

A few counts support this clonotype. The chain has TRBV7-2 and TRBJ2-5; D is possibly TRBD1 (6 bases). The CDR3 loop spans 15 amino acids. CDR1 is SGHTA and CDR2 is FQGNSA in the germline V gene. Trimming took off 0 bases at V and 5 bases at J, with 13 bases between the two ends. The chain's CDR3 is CASSLAGARGETQYF. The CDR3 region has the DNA TGTGCCAGCAGCTTAGCGGGGGCTAGAGGGGAGACCCAGTACTTC.

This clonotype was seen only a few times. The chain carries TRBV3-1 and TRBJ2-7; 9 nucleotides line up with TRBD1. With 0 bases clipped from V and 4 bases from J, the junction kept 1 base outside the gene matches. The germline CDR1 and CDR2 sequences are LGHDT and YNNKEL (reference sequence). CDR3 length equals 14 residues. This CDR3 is CASSQEGTGYEQYF. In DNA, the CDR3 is TGTGCCAGCAGCCAAGAGGGGACAGGGTACGAGCAGTACTTC.

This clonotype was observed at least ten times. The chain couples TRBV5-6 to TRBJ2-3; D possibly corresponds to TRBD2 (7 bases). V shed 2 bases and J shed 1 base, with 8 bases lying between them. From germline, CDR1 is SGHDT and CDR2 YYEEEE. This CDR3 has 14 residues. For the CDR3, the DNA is TGTGCCAGCAGCTTCGGGGGGCGCACAGATACGCAGTATTTT. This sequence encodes CASSFGGRTDTQYF. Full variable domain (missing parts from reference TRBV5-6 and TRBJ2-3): DAGVTQSPTHLIKTRGQQVTLRCSPKSGHDTVSWYQQALGQGPQFIFQYYEEEERQRGNFPDRFSGHQFPNYSSELNVNALLLGDSALYLCASSFGGRTDTQYFGPGTRLTVL.

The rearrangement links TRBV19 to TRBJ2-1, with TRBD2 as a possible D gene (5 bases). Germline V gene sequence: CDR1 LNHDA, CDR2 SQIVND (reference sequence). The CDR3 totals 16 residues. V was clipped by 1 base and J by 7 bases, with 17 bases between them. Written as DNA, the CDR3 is TGTGCCAGTAGTATAGGATCGAGCGGTTTTACTAATGAGCAGTTCTTC. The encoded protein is CASSIGSSGFTNEQFF.

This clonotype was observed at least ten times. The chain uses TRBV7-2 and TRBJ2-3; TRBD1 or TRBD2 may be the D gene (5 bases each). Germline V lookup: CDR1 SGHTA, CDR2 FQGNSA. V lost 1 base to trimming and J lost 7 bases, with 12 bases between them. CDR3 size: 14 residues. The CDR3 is CASSLEVGRNTQYF. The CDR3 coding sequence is TGTGCCAGCAGCTTAGAGGTGGGACGGAATACGCAGTATTTT. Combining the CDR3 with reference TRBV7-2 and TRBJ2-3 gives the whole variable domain GAGVSQSPSNKVTEKGKDVELRCDPISGHTALYWYRQSLGQGLEFLIYFQGNSAPDKSGLPSDRFSAERTGGSVSTLTIQRTQQEDSAVYLCASSLEVGRNTQYFGPGTRLTVL.

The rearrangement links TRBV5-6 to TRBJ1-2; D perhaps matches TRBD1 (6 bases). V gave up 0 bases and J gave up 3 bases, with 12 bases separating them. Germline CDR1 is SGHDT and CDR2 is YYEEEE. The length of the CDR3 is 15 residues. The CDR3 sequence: CASSLVGRGDYGYTF. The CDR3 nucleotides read TGTGCCAGCAGCTTGGTGGGCAGGGGCGACTATGGCTACACCTTC.

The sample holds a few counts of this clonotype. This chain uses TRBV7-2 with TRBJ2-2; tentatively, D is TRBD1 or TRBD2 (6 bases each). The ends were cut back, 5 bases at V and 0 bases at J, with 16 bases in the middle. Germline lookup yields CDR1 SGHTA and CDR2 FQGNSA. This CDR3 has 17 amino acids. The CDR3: CASSRWGAPANTGELFF. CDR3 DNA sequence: TGTGCCAGCAGCCGTTGGGGGGCCCCGGCGAACACCGGGGAGCTGTTTTTT.

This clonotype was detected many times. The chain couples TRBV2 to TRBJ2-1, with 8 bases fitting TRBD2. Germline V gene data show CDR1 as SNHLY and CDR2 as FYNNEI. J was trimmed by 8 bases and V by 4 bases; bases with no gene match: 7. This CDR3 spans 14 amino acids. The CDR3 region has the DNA TGTGCCAGCAGTGCCCGGAACGGGGGGGATGAGCAGTTCTTC. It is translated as CASSARNGGDEQFF.

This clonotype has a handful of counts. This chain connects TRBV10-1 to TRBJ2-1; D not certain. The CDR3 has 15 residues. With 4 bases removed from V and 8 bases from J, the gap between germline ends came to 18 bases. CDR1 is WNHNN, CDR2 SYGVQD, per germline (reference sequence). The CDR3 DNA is TGCGCCAGCAGTGGAGTAAAGGCCGGGCGCCATGAGCAGTTCTTC. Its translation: CASSGVKAGRHEQFF.

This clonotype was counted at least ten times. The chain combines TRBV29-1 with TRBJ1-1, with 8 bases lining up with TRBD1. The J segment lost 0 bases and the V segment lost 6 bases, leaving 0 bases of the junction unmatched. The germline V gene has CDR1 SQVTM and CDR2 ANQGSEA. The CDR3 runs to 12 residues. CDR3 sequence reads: CSVRGLNTEAFF. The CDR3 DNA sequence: TGCAGCGTCAGGGGGCTGAACACTGAAGCTTTCTTT.

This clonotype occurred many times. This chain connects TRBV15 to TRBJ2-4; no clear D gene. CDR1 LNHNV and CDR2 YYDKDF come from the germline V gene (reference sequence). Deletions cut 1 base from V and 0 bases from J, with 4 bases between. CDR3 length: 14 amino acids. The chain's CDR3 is CATSRGVAKNIQYF. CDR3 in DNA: TGTGCCACCAGCAGAGGTGTAGCCAAAAACATTCAGTACTTC.

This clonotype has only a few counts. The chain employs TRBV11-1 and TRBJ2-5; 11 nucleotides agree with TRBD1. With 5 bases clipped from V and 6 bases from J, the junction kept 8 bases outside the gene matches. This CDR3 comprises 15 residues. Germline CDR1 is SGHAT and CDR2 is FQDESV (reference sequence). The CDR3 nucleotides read TGTGCCAGCAGCCACGGACAGGGGGCGAGAAAGACCCAGTACTTC. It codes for CASSHGQGARKTQYF.

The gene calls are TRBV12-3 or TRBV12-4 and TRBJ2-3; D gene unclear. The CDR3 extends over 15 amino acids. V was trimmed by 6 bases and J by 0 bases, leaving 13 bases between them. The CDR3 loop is CASRGEYSSTDTQYF. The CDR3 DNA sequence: TGTGCCAGCAGAGGAGAATATTCTAGCACAGATACGCAGTATTTT.

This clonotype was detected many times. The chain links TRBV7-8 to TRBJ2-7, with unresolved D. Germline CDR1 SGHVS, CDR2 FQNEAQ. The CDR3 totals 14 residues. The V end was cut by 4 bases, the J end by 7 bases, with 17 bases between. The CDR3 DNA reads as TGTGCCAGCAGCTCGGGCGTAGGGCAATTTGAGCAGTACGTC. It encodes CASSSGVGQFEQYV.

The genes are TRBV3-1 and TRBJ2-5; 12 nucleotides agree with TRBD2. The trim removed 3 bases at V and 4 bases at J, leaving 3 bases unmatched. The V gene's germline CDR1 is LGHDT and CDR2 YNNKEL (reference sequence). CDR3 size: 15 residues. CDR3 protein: CASSQRTSGAETQYF. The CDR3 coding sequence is TGTGCCAGCAGCCAGAGGACTAGCGGGGCAGAGACCCAGTACTTC.

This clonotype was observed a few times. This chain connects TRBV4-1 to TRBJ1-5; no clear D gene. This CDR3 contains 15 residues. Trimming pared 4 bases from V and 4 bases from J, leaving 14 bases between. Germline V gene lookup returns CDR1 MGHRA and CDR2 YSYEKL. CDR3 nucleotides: TGCGCCAGCAGCCCCTTCAGGCTTGCAAATCAGCCCCAGCATTTT. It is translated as CASSPFRLANQPQHF.

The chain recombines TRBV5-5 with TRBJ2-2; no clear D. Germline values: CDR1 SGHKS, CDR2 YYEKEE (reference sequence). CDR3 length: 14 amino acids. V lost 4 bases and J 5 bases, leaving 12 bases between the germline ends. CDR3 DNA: TGTGCCAGCAGCCCTAACGAGATAACCGGGGAGCTGTTTTTT. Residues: CASSPNEITGELFF.

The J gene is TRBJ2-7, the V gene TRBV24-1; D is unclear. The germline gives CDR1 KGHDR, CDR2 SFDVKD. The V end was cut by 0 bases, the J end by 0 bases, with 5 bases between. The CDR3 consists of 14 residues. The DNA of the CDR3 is TGTGCCACCAGTGATTTGTCCGTCTCCTACGAGCAGTACGTC. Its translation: CATSDLSVSYEQYV.

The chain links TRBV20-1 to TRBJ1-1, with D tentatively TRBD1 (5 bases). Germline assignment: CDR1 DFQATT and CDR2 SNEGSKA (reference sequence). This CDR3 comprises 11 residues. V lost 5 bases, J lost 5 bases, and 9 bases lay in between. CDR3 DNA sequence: TGCAGTGCTGAAGAGGGGACTGAAGCTTTCTTT. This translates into CSAEEGTEAFF.

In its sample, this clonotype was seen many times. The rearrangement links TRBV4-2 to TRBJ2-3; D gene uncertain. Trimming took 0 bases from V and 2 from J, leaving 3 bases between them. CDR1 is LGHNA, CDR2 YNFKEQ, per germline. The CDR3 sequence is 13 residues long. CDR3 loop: CASSQDDTDTQYF. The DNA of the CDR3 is TGTGCCAGCAGCCAAGACGACACAGATACGCAGTATTTT.